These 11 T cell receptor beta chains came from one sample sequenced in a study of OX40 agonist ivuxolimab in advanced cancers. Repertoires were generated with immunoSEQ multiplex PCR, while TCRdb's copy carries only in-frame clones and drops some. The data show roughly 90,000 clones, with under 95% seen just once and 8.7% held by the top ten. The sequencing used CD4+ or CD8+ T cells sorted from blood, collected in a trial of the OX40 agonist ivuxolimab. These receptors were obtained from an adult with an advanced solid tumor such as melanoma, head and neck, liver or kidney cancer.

The CDR3 loop is CASSALNSGANVLTF. The CDR3 nucleotides read TGTGCCAGCAGCGCCTTAAACTCTGGGGCCAACGTCCTGACTTTC. The V call is TRBV2, the J call TRBJ2-6; D is uncertain. V gave up 6 bases and J gave up 0 bases, with 9 bases separating them. In germline, CDR1 is SNHLY, CDR2 FYNNEI. CDR3 size: 15 residues.

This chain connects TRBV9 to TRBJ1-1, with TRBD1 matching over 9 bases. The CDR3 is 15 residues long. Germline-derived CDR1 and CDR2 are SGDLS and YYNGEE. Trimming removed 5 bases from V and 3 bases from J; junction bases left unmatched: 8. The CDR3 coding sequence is TGTGCCAGCAGTAGTAAACAGGGGGCGGACACTGAAGCTTTCTTT. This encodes CASSSKQGADTEAFF.

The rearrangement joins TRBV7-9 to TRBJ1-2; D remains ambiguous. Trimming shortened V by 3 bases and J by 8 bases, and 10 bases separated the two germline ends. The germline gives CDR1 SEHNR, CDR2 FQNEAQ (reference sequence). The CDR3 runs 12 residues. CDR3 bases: TGTGCCAGCAGCTTTCAGGCTGGGGGCTACACCTTC. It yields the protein CASSFQAGGYTF.

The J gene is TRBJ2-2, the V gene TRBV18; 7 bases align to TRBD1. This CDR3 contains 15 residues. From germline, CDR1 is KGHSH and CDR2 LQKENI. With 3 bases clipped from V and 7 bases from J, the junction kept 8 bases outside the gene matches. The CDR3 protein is CASSPPSTGFGELFF. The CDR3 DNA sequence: TGTGCCAGCTCACCCCCGTCGACAGGGTTCGGGGAGCTGTTTTTT. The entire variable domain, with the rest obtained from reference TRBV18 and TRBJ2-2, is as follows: NAGVMQNPRHLVRRRGQEARLRCSPMKGHSHVYWYRQLPEEGLKFMVYLQKENIIDESGMPKERFSAEFPKEGPSILRIQQVVRGDSAAYFCASSPPSTGFGELFFGEGSRLTVL.

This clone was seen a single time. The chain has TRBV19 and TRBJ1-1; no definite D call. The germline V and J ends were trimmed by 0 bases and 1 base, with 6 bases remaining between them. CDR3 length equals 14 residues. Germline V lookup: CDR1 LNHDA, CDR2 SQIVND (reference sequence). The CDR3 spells CASSIDGGNTEAFF. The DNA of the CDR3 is TGTGCCAGTAGTATAGATGGAGGGAACACTGAAGCTTTCTTT.

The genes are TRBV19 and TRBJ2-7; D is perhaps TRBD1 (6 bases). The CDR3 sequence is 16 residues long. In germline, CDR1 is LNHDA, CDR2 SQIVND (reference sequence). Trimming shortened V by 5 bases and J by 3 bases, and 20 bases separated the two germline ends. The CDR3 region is CASSAPNRVGYYEQYF. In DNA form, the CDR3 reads TGTGCCAGTAGTGCACCGAACAGGGTGGGGTACTACGAGCAGTACTTC.

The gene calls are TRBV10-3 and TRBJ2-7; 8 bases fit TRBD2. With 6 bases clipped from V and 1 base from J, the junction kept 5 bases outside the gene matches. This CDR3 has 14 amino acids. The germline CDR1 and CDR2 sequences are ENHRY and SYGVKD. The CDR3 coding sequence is TGTGCCATCAGGAGCACTAGCGGTTCCTACGAGCAGTACTTC. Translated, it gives CAIRSTSGSYEQYF.

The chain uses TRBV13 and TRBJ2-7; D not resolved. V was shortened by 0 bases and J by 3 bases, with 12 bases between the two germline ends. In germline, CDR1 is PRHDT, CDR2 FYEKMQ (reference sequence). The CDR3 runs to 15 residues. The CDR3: CASSLGQTTIYEQYF. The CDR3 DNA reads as TGTGCCAGCAGCTTAGGACAGACAACCATCTACGAGCAGTACTTC.

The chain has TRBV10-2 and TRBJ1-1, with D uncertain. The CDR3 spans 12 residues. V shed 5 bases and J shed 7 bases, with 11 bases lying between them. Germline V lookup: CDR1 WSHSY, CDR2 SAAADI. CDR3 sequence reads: CASSKVAGEAFF. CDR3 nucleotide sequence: TGCGCCAGCAGTAAGGTTGCGGGTGAAGCTTTCTTT.

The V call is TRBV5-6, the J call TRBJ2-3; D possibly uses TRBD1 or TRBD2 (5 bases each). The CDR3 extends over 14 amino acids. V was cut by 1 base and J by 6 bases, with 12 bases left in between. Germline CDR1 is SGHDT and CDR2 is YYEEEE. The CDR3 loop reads CASSLWGSDDTQYF. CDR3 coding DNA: TGTGCCAGCAGCTTGTGGGGGAGTGATGATACGCAGTATTTT.

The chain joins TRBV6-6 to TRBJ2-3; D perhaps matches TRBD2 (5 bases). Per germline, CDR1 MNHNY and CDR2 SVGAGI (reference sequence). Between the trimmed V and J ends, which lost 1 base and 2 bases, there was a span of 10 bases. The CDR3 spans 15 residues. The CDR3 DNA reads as TGTGCCAGCAGTTACTTGGGGAGACTCACAGATACGCAGTATTTT. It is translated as CASSYLGRLTDTQYF.